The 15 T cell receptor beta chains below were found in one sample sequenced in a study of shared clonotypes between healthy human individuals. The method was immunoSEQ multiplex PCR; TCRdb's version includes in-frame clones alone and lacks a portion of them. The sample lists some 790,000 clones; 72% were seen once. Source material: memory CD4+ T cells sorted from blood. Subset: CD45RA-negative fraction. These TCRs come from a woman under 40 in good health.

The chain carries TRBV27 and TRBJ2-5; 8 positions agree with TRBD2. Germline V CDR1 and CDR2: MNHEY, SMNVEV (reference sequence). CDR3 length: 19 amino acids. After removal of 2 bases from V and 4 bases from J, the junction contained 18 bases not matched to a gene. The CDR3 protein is CASSLKPPRLSGGRETQYF. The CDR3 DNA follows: TGTGCCAGCAGTTTAAAGCCCCCCCGGTTATCGGGGGGGAGAGAGACCCAGTACTTC.

CDR3 loop: CASSLGGTENSPLHF. DNA of the CDR3: TGTGCCAGCAGCTTAGGCGGGACAGAAAATTCACCCCTCCACTTT. The genes are TRBV7-3 and TRBJ1-6, with TRBD1 matching 7 bases. The V gene end was trimmed by 2 bases and the J gene end by 7 bases; junction bases not matched to a gene: 5. Germline V gene lookup returns CDR1 SGHTA and CDR2 FQGTGA. The CDR3 consists of 15 residues. The variable domain in full, with the rest retrieved from reference TRBV7-3 and TRBJ1-6, is GAGVSQTPSNKVTEKGKYVELRCDPISGHTALYWYRQSLGQGPEFLIYFQGTGAADDSGLPNDRFFAVRPEGSVSTLKIQRTERGDSAVYLCASSLGGTENSPLHFGNGTRLTVT.

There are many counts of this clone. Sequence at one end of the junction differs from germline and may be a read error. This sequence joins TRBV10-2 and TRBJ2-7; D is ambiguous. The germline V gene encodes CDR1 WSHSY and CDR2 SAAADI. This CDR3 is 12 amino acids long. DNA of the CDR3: TGCGCCAGCAGTGACGGCTCCGACGAGCAGTACTTC. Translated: CASSDGSDEQYF.

CDR3 nucleotides: TGTGCCAGCAGTTTTTCCGGGGGAACTGAAGCTTTCTTT. Translating it yields CASSFSGGTEAFF. The V and J genes are TRBV27 and TRBJ1-1; weak D call: TRBD1 (5 bases). In germline, CDR1 is MNHEY, CDR2 SMNVEV (reference sequence). There are 13 residues in the CDR3. Trimming stripped 3 bases from V and 5 bases from J, with 10 bases between.

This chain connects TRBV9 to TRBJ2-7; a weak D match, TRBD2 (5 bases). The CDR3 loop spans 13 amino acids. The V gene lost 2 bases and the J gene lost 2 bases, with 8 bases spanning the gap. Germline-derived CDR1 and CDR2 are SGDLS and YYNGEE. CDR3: CASSVGLTYEQYF. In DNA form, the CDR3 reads TGTGCCAGCAGCGTTGGACTTACCTACGAGCAGTACTTC.

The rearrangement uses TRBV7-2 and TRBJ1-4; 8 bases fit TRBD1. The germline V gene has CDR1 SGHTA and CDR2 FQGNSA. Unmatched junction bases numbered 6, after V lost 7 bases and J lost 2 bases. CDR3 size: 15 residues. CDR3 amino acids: CASNRQGTTNEKLFF. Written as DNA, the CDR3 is TGTGCCAGCAACCGACAGGGGACCACTAATGAAAAACTGTTTTTT. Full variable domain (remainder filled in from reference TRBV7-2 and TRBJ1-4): GAGVSQSPSNKVTEKGKDVELRCDPISGHTALYWYRQSLGQGLEFLIYFQGNSAPDKSGLPSDRFSAERTGGSVSTLTIQRTQQEDSAVYLCASNRQGTTNEKLFFGSGTQLSVL.

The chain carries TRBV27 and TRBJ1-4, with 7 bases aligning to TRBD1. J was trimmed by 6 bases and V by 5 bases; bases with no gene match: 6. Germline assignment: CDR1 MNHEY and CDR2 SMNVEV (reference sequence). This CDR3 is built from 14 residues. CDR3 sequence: CASSEGGGDEKLFF. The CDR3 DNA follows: TGTGCCAGCAGTGAAGGGGGCGGGGATGAAAAACTGTTTTTT.

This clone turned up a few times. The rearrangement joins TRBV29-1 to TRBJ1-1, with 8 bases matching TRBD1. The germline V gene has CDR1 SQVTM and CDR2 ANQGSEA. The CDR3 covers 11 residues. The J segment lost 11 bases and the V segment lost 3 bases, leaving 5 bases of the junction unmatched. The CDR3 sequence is CSVDHQGAAFF. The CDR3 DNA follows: TGCAGCGTTGATCATCAGGGGGCGGCTTTCTTT.

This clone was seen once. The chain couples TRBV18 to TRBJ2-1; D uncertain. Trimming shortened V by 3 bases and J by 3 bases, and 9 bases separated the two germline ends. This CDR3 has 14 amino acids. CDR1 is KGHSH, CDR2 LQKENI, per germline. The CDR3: CASSPVQIYNEQFF. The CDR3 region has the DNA TGTGCCAGCTCACCGGTACAGATCTACAATGAGCAGTTCTTC.

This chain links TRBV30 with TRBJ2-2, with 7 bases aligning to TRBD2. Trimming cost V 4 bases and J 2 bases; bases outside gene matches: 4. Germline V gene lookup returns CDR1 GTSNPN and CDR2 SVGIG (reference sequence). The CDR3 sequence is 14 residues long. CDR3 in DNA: TGTGCCTGGAAAGGGACTATTAACACCGGGGAGCTGTTTTTT. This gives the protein CAWKGTINTGELFF. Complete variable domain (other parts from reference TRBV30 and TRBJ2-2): SQTIHQWPATLVQPVGSPLSLECTVEGTSNPNLYWYRQAAGRGLQLLFYSVGIGQISSEVPQNLSASRPQDRQFILSSKKLLLSDSGFYLCAWKGTINTGELFFGEGSRLTVL.

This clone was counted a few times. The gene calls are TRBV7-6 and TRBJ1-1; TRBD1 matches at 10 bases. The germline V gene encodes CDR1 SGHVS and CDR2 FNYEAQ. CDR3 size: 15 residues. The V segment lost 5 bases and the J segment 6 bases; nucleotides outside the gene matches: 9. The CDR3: CASSQSRQGASEAFF. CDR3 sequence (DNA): TGTGCCAGCAGCCAATCCAGACAGGGGGCTTCTGAAGCTTTCTTT.

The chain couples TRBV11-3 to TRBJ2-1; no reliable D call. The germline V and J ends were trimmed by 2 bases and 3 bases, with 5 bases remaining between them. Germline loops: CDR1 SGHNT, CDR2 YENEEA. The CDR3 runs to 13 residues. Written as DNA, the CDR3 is TGTGCCAGCAGCTTAACGGTCTACAATGAGCAGTTCTTC. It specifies CASSLTVYNEQFF.

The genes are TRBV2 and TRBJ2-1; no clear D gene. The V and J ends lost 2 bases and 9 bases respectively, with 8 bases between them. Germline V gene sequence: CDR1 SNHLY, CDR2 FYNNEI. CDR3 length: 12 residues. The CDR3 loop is CASSESVGEQFF. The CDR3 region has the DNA TGTGCCAGCAGTGAAAGTGTGGGTGAGCAGTTCTTC.

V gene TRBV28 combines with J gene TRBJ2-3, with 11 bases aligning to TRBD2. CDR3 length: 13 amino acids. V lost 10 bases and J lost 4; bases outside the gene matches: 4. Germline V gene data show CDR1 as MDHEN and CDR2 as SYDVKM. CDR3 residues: CATIAGGPDTQYF. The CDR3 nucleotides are TGTGCCACCATAGCGGGAGGGCCAGATACGCAGTATTTT.

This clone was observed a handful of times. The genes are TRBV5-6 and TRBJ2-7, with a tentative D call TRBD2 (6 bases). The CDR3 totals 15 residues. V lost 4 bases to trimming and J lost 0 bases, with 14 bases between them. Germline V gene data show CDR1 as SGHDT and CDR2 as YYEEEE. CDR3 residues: CASSPVADNSYEQYF. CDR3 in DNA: TGTGCCAGCAGCCCGGTAGCGGACAACTCCTACGAGCAGTACTTC.